The 16 T cell receptor beta chains reported below all come from one sample, sequenced in a study of blood T cell repertoires in COVID-19. TCRdb's table, derived via immunoSEQ multiplex PCR, lists solely in-frame clones and lacks some. The sample gives roughly 240,000 clones, approximately 85% of which show up once; 5.1% is in the top ten. The specimen sequenced was peripheral blood. These receptors all stem from a man between 45 and 60 years old with COVID-19, enrolled during active disease.

In this sample, this clone turned up a few times. This chain joins TRBV28 and TRBJ2-5, with D hard to call. This CDR3 contains 12 residues. Germline V gives CDR1 MDHEN, CDR2 SYDVKM. V was clipped by 6 bases and J by 5 bases, with 10 bases between them. In DNA, the CDR3 is TGTGCCAGCAGACAGTCCGCTGAGACCCAGTACTTC. This encodes CASRQSAETQYF.

This chain links TRBV18 with TRBJ2-1; 12 nucleotides line up with TRBD2. This CDR3 has 16 amino acids. V shed 3 bases, J shed 2 bases, and the junction held 2 bases outside the gene matches. In germline, CDR1 is KGHSH, CDR2 LQKENI. The CDR3 sequence: CASSPSSGGAYNEQFF. In nucleotides, the CDR3 is TGTGCCAGCTCACCCTCTAGCGGGGGGGCCTACAATGAGCAGTTCTTC.

The chain recombines TRBV5-4 with TRBJ1-3; D might be TRBD1 (6 bases). Trimming left V 9 bases short and J 2 bases short, with 12 bases between. The V gene's germline CDR1 is SGHNT and CDR2 YYREEE (reference sequence). The length of the CDR3 is 13 residues. The CDR3 bases are TGTGCCATATCGACAGGTGCTGGAAACACCATATATTTT. This codes for CAISTGAGNTIYF.

This sequence joins TRBV5-4 and TRBJ1-5, with unresolved D. Germline CDR1 and CDR2: SGHNT and YYREEE (reference sequence). The germline V and J ends were trimmed by 0 bases and 3 bases, with 7 bases remaining between them. The CDR3 loop spans 14 amino acids. The DNA of the CDR3 is TGTGCCAGCAGCTTGGCGGGGTACAATCAGCCCCAGCATTTT. It yields the protein CASSLAGYNQPQHF.

The V and J genes are TRBV24-1 and TRBJ1-2; TRBD1 is a possible D gene (5 bases). Trimming took 7 bases from V and 8 from J, leaving 16 bases between them. Germline V gene sequence: CDR1 KGHDR, CDR2 SFDVKD. The length of the CDR3 is 13 residues. This CDR3 reads CATRDGGAGGYTF. In DNA, the CDR3 is TGTGCCACCAGGGACGGAGGGGCTGGCGGCTACACCTTC.

The chain has TRBV9 and TRBJ2-1; D might be TRBD2 (7 bases). This CDR3 is 15 amino acids long. Germline V lookup: CDR1 SGDLS, CDR2 YYNGEE. V shed 0 bases and J shed 8 bases, with 15 bases lying between them. This CDR3 reads CASSVEWGGRYEQFF. Here the CDR3 DNA reads TGTGCCAGCAGCGTAGAGTGGGGGGGCCGCTATGAGCAGTTCTTC.

This clone was found a few times. The chain is built from TRBV9 and TRBJ2-5, with 11 bases matching TRBD2. The V segment lost 2 bases and the J segment 3 bases; nucleotides outside the gene matches: 6. The CDR3 length is 16 residues. From germline, CDR1 is SGDLS and CDR2 YYNGEE. Here the CDR3 reads CASSVRPSGGKETQYF. The CDR3, as DNA: TGTGCCAGCAGCGTTCGGCCTAGCGGGGGGAAAGAGACCCAGTACTTC.

This clone was seen only once. This chain connects TRBV2 to TRBJ1-3; the D gene is possibly TRBD1 (6 bases). This CDR3 has 13 residues. The germline CDR1 and CDR2 sequences are SNHLY and FYNNEI. Trimming took off 10 bases at V and 2 bases at J, with 12 bases between the two ends. This CDR3 reads CATRPGAGNTIYF. Here the CDR3 DNA reads TGTGCCACCAGACCAGGGGCTGGAAACACCATATATTTT.

The chain employs TRBV29-1 and TRBJ1-2; 7 positions agree with TRBD1. The length of the CDR3 is 13 residues. V shed 3 bases, J shed 3 bases, and the junction held 4 bases outside the gene matches. Germline V CDR1 and CDR2: SQVTM, ANQGSEA. In nucleotides, the CDR3 is TGCAGCGTTGAGACAGGGTCGGACTATGGCTACACCTTC. Residues: CSVETGSDYGYTF.

The V call is TRBV19, the J call TRBJ1-5; D is perhaps TRBD1 (6 bases). The germline gives CDR1 LNHDA, CDR2 SQIVND (reference sequence). The CDR3 extends over 12 amino acids. V lost 5 bases and J lost 7, with 9 bases in between. For the CDR3, the DNA is TGTGCCAGTAGTCCAACAGGGCAGCCCCAGCATTTT. Translating it yields CASSPTGQPQHF.

The V call is TRBV7-8, the J call TRBJ2-1, with D hard to call. The CDR3 loop spans 14 amino acids. With 1 base removed from V and 5 bases from J, the gap between germline ends came to 9 bases. From germline, CDR1 is SGHVS and CDR2 FQNEAQ. CDR3 sequence: CASSLVVQNNEQFF. The CDR3 region has the DNA TGTGCCAGCAGCTTAGTGGTGCAGAACAATGAGCAGTTCTTC.

The chain couples TRBV5-1 to TRBJ2-7, with a weak D call TRBD2 (5 bases). V shed 4 bases and J shed 5 bases, with 7 bases lying between them. The CDR3 runs 11 residues. Looked up from germline, CDR1 is SGHRS and CDR2 is YFSETQ. The CDR3 sequence: CASSERDEQYF. The CDR3 nucleotides read TGCGCCAGCAGCGAGAGGGACGAGCAGTACTTC. Drawing the rest from reference TRBV5-1 and TRBJ2-7, the complete variable domain is KAGVTQTPRYLIKTRGQQVTLSCSPISGHRSVSWYQQTPGQGLQFLFEYFSETQRNKGNFPGRFSGRQFSNSRSEMNVSTLELGDSALYLCASSERDEQYFGPGTRLTVT.

The J gene is TRBJ2-7, the V gene TRBV7-8; D is unresolved. CDR1 SGHVS and CDR2 FQNEAQ come from the germline V gene. V dropped 4 bases and J dropped 4 bases, with 11 bases sitting between them. The CDR3 spans 13 residues. The CDR3 sequence: CASSSNPVYEQYF. The CDR3 bases are TGTGCCAGCAGCTCCAATCCAGTTTACGAGCAGTACTTC.

This chain joins TRBV27 and TRBJ1-1; D is unclear. The CDR3 is made up of 14 amino acids. The V end was cut by 1 base, the J end by 4 bases, with 10 bases between. The germline gives CDR1 MNHEY, CDR2 SMNVEV (reference sequence). The CDR3 is CASSLLVGGTEAFF. The CDR3, as DNA: TGTGCCAGCAGTTTATTAGTGGGAGGCACTGAAGCTTTCTTT.

The chain employs TRBV24-1 and TRBJ1-1, with D perhaps matching TRBD1 (5 bases). V was pared by 8 bases and J by 5 bases, with 20 bases between. The germline V gene encodes CDR1 KGHDR and CDR2 SFDVKD. This CDR3 is 15 amino acids long. CDR3 amino acids: CATTDPTASGTEAFF. The CDR3 nucleotides read TGTGCCACCACCGACCCGACAGCGTCAGGTACTGAAGCTTTCTTT.

The chain is built from TRBV5-1 and TRBJ2-3, with a tentative D call TRBD1 (5 bases). The ends were cut back, 4 bases at V and 4 bases at J, with 16 bases in the middle. Germline values: CDR1 SGHRS, CDR2 YFSETQ. This CDR3 is built from 15 residues. In nucleotides, the CDR3 is TGCGCCAGCAGCCCGTTCCCAGGGCAGGCAGATACGCAGTATTTT. Protein sequence: CASSPFPGQADTQYF. The whole variable domain, filled in from reference TRBV5-1 and TRBJ2-3, reads KAGVTQTPRYLIKTRGQQVTLSCSPISGHRSVSWYQQTPGQGLQFLFEYFSETQRNKGNFPGRFSGRQFSNSRSEMNVSTLELGDSALYLCASSPFPGQADTQYFGPGTRLTVL.